The 12 T cell receptor beta chains given below trace back to one sample, sequenced in a study of T cell repertoires in cytomegalovirus infection. Their target antigens are unknown. Via MiXCR, TCRdb re-called the reads, giving one row per CDR3 protein. The sample contains 80,000 or so distinct CDR3 sequences, roughly 25% of which appear only once. Sample: CD8+ T cells from cultured PBMCs, taken from culture after CMV antigen stimulation. The origin of the receptors is a human donor in good health (CMV status not recorded). Some clones in this sample may be carry-over from other donors' samples.

V and J are TRBV2 and TRBJ2-7; D remains unclear. Germline CDR1 is SNHLY and CDR2 is FYNNEI. Trimming stripped 3 bases from V and 2 bases from J, with 11 bases between. The CDR3 consists of 14 residues. CDR3 residues: CASSDWVGTYEQYF. DNA for the CDR3: TGTGCCAGCAGTGACTGGGTGGGAACCTACGAGCAGTACTTC. Full variable domain (missing parts from reference TRBV2 and TRBJ2-7): EPEVTQTPSHQVTQMGQEVILRCVPISNHLYFYWYRQILGQKVEFLVSFYNNEISEKSEIFDDQFSVERPDGSNFTLKIRSTKLEDSAMYFCASSDWVGTYEQYFGPGTRLTVT.

This clonotype appeared many times. The chain links TRBV12-5 to TRBJ1-2; D is ambiguous. Per germline, CDR1 LGHNT and CDR2 FRNRAP. The CDR3 totals 13 residues. V lost 5 bases and J lost 8, with 15 bases in between. The CDR3 nucleotides read TGTGCTAGTGGTCCGCCCGTCCTGGAGGGCTACACCTTC. As protein: CASGPPVLEGYTF.

The table lists this clonotype with many counts. The chain is built from TRBV7-2 and TRBJ2-7; TRBD2 matches 8 bases. The CDR3 sequence is 14 residues long. J gave up 6 bases and V 4 bases, and 8 bases lay outside the gene matches. The germline gives CDR1 SGHTA, CDR2 FQGNSA. The chain's CDR3 is CASSSGLAFAEQYF. The CDR3 DNA sequence: TGTGCCAGCAGCTCCGGACTAGCTTTTGCCGAGCAGTACTTC.

Concerning this clonotype itself: A read error may produce the germline difference seen at one junction end. This chain connects TRBV7-6 to TRBJ1-3, with TRBD1 identical over 7 bases. The CDR3 covers 15 residues. Germline CDR1 is SGHVS and CDR2 is FNYEAQ. CDR3 sequence (DNA): TGTCCCAGCAGCTTAGGGGACAGCGCTGGAAACACCATATATTTT. Its translation is CPSSLGDSAGNTIYF.

Ten or more counts support this clonotype. This sequence joins TRBV7-8 and TRBJ2-7; TRBD2 matches 13 bases. Germline-derived CDR1 and CDR2 are SGHVS and FQNEAQ. This CDR3 region has 16 residues. The trim removed 5 bases at V and 5 bases at J, leaving 9 bases unmatched. The CDR3 is CASSPRGLAGTHEQYF. In nucleotides, the CDR3 is TGTGCCAGCAGCCCGAGGGGACTAGCGGGAACCCACGAGCAGTACTTC.

This clonotype was counted a few times. The J gene is TRBJ1-4, the V gene TRBV7-9, with 7 bases matching TRBD1. Trimming cost V 1 base and J 8 bases; bases outside gene matches: 4. CDR1 and CDR2 (germline): SEHNR, FQNEAQ (reference sequence). This CDR3 is 14 amino acids long. The DNA of the CDR3 is TGTGCCAGCAGCTTAGGCAGGGGGGAAGAAAAACTGTTTTTT. It encodes CASSLGRGEEKLFF.

This clonotype was counted many times. This chain uses TRBV10-3 with TRBJ1-4; the D gene is possibly TRBD1 (6 bases). V dropped 3 bases and J dropped 5 bases, with 13 bases sitting between them. The germline V gene encodes CDR1 ENHRY and CDR2 SYGVKD. This CDR3 spans 15 amino acids. This chain's CDR3 is CAISDPDSRNEKLFF. As DNA, the CDR3 is TGTGCCATCAGTGACCCGGACAGCCGGAATGAAAAACTGTTTTTT.

The chain combines TRBV11-2 with TRBJ2-7, with D possibly matching TRBD2 (6 bases). CDR1 and CDR2 from the germline V gene are SGHAT and FQNNGV. Trimming took off 0 bases at V and 9 bases at J, with 15 bases between the two ends. This CDR3 comprises 14 residues. CDR3 nucleotides: TGTGCCAGCAGCTTAGAACTCGGAGGGCCAGGGCAGTACTTC. Amino acids: CASSLELGGPGQYF.

In this sample, this clonotype turned up a few times. This chain connects TRBV7-9 to TRBJ2-5; 10 bases align to TRBD2. Trimming cost V 7 bases and J 7 bases; bases outside gene matches: 9. Germline assignment: CDR1 SEHNR and CDR2 FQNEAQ (reference sequence). CDR3 size: 14 residues. The CDR3 here is CASTRSGGVGTQYF. CDR3 sequence (DNA): TGTGCCAGCACTCGGAGCGGGGGGGTAGGGACCCAGTACTTC. Together with reference TRBV7-9 and TRBJ2-5, the CDR3 gives the full variable domain: DTGVSQNPRHKITKRGQNVTFRCDPISEHNRLYWYRQTLGQGPEFLTYFQNEAQLEKSRLLSDRFSAERPKGSFSTLEIQRTEQGDSAMYLCASTRSGGVGTQYFGPGTRLLVL.

This clonotype was counted many times. The V gene is TRBV7-6, the J gene TRBJ2-3; D ambiguous. Per germline, CDR1 SGHVS and CDR2 FNYEAQ. CDR3 length equals 14 residues. Trimming stripped 3 bases from V and 2 bases from J, with 9 bases between. The CDR3: CASSFEDATDTQYF. Written as DNA, the CDR3 is TGTGCCAGCAGCTTTGAGGACGCCACAGATACGCAGTATTTT.

This clonotype showed up just a few times. The V and J genes are TRBV3-1 and TRBJ1-1; TRBD1 aligns across 9 bases. After removal of 0 bases from V and 1 base from J, the junction contained 18 bases not matched to a gene. This CDR3 has 21 residues. Germline V gene lookup returns CDR1 LGHDT and CDR2 YNNKEL (reference sequence). In DNA, the CDR3 is TGTGCCAGCAGCCAAGATTACCTACCCGGGACAGGGTATGTCACGAACACTGAAGCTTTCTTT. Translating gives CASSQDYLPGTGYVTNTEAFF. Variable domain in full (rest from reference TRBV3-1 and TRBJ1-1): DTAVSQTPKYLVTQMGNDKSIKCEQNLGHDTMYWYKQDSKKFLKIMFSYNNKELIINETVPNRFSPKSPDKAHLNLHINSLELGDSAVYFCASSQDYLPGTGYVTNTEAFFGQGTRLTVV.

The DNA of the CDR3 is TGTGCCAGCAGCGTAGATGGCAAGGCAGGGACGGAGACCCAGTACTTC. It yields the protein CASSVDGKAGTETQYF. The chain couples TRBV9 to TRBJ2-5, with D possibly called TRBD1 or TRBD2 (5 bases each). From germline, CDR1 is SGDLS and CDR2 YYNGEE. The V and J ends lost 0 bases and 5 bases respectively, with 17 bases between them. This CDR3 is built from 16 residues.